The 19 T cell receptor beta chains presented below share a single source sample, sequenced in a study of blood T cell repertoires in COVID-19. Profiled with immunoSEQ multiplex PCR; TCRdb holds only in-frame clones, not every one. The table lists around 100,000 clones, approximately 88% of them singletons. Sequenced input: peripheral blood. The receptor set was obtained from an older woman with acute or convalescent COVID-19.

This clone came up once. The CDR3 region is CASSESGQTYGYTF. The CDR3 bases are TGTGCCAGCAGTGAATCGGGACAGACTTATGGCTACACCTTC. The J gene is TRBJ1-2, the V gene TRBV25-1, with 7 bases that match TRBD1. Trimming took 1 base from V and 5 from J; bases not matched to a gene: 4. Germline V gene lookup returns CDR1 MGHDK and CDR2 SYGVNS. The CDR3 spans 14 residues.

The chain couples TRBV5-1 to TRBJ1-1; the match to TRBD1 covers 7 bases. Germline CDR1 is SGHRS and CDR2 is YFSETQ. CDR3 size: 13 residues. After removal of 0 bases from V and 4 bases from J, the junction contained 0 bases not matched to a gene. As DNA, the CDR3 is TGCGCCAGCAGCTTGGAGGGGGCCACTGAAGCTTTCTTT. Translation: CASSLEGATEAFF.

To note about this clone: This clone may be a read error of a much larger clone one base away. Distinct nucleotide sequences in the sample also encode this CDR3. The chain joins TRBV9 to TRBJ2-1, with 9 positions matching TRBD2. The germline gives CDR1 SGDLS, CDR2 YYNGEE. The CDR3 extends over 16 amino acids. Unmatched junction bases numbered 12, after V lost 3 bases and J lost 8 bases. The CDR3 DNA follows: TGTGCCAGCAGCGGGTCTCTCGCGGGAGGGGGGGATGAGCAGTTCTTC. It specifies CASSGSLAGGGDEQFF.

This sequence joins TRBV7-3 and TRBJ2-5; 14 bases map to TRBD2. CDR1 SGHTA and CDR2 FQGTGA come from the germline V gene. The CDR3 has 15 residues. The V gene end was trimmed by 4 bases and the J gene end by 5 bases; junction bases not matched to a gene: 3. CDR3 nucleotide sequence: TGTGCCAGCAGCTCGGGACTAGCGGGAGTGGAGACCCAGTACTTC. This translates into CASSSGLAGVETQYF.

This chain uses TRBV5-1 with TRBJ1-3; 9 bases fit TRBD1. From germline, CDR1 is SGHRS and CDR2 YFSETQ. This CDR3 is built from 16 residues. V dropped 0 bases and J dropped 2; count of bases not matched to a gene: 3. The CDR3 loop reads CASSLGQGVAGNTIYF. CDR3 coding DNA: TGCGCCAGCAGCTTGGGACAGGGGGTCGCTGGAAACACCATATATTTT.

The chain links TRBV6-5 to TRBJ1-6; TRBD1 matches 8 bases. This CDR3 is 15 amino acids long. With 0 bases clipped from V and 9 bases from J, the junction kept 4 bases outside the gene matches. Per the germline V gene, CDR1 is MNHEY and CDR2 is SVGAGI. DNA for the CDR3: TGTGCCAGCAGTTACTCCCAGGGGGCCGGTTCACCCCTCCACTTT. Amino acid sequence: CASSYSQGAGSPLHF.

This clone was seen only once. CDR3 residues: CAWSQEVEEKLFF. The CDR3 nucleotides read TGTGCCTGGAGTCAGGAGGTTGAGGAAAAACTGTTTTTT. The J gene is TRBJ1-4, the V gene TRBV30; D call uncertain. The CDR3 runs to 13 residues. Per germline, CDR1 GTSNPN and CDR2 SVGIG (reference sequence). V lost 2 bases and J 8 bases, leaving 12 bases between the germline ends.

The V and J genes are TRBV30 and TRBJ2-1; D gene ambiguous. Germline V lookup: CDR1 GTSNPN, CDR2 SVGIG (reference sequence). The CDR3 extends over 14 amino acids. V was trimmed by 4 bases and J by 0 bases, leaving 10 bases between them. The CDR3 reads CAWTEVSSYNEQFF. CDR3 DNA sequence: TGTGCCTGGACTGAGGTGAGCTCCTACAATGAGCAGTTCTTC.

The chain carries TRBV28 and TRBJ1-1; D is unresolved. Between the trimmed V and J ends, which lost 5 bases and 0 bases, there was a span of 7 bases. Germline CDR1 MDHEN, CDR2 SYDVKM. CDR3 length: 13 residues. In nucleotides, the CDR3 is TGTGCCAGCAGTACATCTTTGAACACTGAAGCTTTCTTT. Translating it yields CASSTSLNTEAFF. The variable domain in full, completed from reference TRBV28 and TRBJ1-1, reads DVKVTQSSRYLVKRTGEKVFLECVQDMDHENMFWYRQDPGLGLRLIYFSYDVKMKEKGDIPEGYSVSREKKERFSLILESASTNQTSMYLCASSTSLNTEAFFGQGTRLTVV.

The chain has TRBV6-5 and TRBJ2-1; 9 nucleotides align to TRBD1. Germline CDR1 and CDR2: MNHEY and SVGAGI. Trimming cost V 0 bases and J 2 bases; bases outside gene matches: 2. This CDR3 is 16 amino acids long. As DNA, the CDR3 is TGTGCCAGCAGTTACTCGAACAGGGGGCCCTACAATGAGCAGTTCTTC. It is translated as CASSYSNRGPYNEQFF.

The chain combines TRBV9 with TRBJ2-3; D is unresolved. CDR1 and CDR2 from the germline V gene are SGDLS and YYNGEE. The CDR3 contains 15 residues. V was trimmed by 3 bases and J by 0 bases, leaving 11 bases between them. The CDR3, as DNA: TGTGCCAGCAGCGAGCGAGCGACTAGCACAGATACGCAGTATTTT. Protein: CASSERATSTDTQYF.

The J gene is TRBJ1-2, the V gene TRBV4-1; TRBD1 agrees at 10 bases. Germline values: CDR1 MGHRA, CDR2 YSYEKL. The CDR3 runs 15 residues. With 5 bases clipped from V and 2 bases from J, the junction kept 5 bases outside the gene matches. The CDR3 coding sequence is TGCGCCAGCAGCAAAATGGGACAGGGGAACTATGGCTACACCTTC. Amino acids: CASSKMGQGNYGYTF.

The chain joins TRBV7-6 to TRBJ2-5; 8 bases agree with TRBD1. CDR3 size: 15 residues. The V gene's germline CDR1 is SGHVS and CDR2 FNYEAQ. With V trimmed by 2 bases and J by 1 base, 3 bases remained unmatched. CDR3 residues: CASSLTGGAQETQYF. In DNA form, the CDR3 reads TGTGCCAGCAGCTTAACAGGGGGAGCCCAAGAGACCCAGTACTTC.

The chain recombines TRBV2 with TRBJ1-2, with a tentative D call TRBD1 (6 bases). Germline CDR1 reads SNHLY; CDR2 reads FYNNEI. This CDR3 is built from 13 residues. Trimming took 7 bases from V and 4 from J, leaving 13 bases between them. The CDR3 is CASTKGQGYGYTF. The CDR3 bases are TGTGCCAGCACCAAGGGACAAGGCTATGGCTACACCTTC.

The chain recombines TRBV6-1 with TRBJ2-3; D gene uncertain. The V gene's germline CDR1 is MNHNS and CDR2 SASEGT. Trimming took 3 bases from V and 5 from J, leaving 6 bases between them. CDR3 length: 12 residues. This CDR3 is CASSDLLDTQYF. The DNA of the CDR3 is TGTGCCAGCAGTGACCTCCTAGATACGCAGTATTTT.

The V gene is TRBV6-5, the J gene TRBJ2-1; TRBD1 matches at 7 bases. CDR1 is MNHEY and CDR2 is SVGAGI in the germline V gene. The CDR3 length is 12 residues. Trimming took 5 bases from V and 10 from J; bases not matched to a gene: 5. The CDR3 here is CASSMSTGEQFF. The CDR3 region has the DNA TGTGCCAGCAGTATGTCGACAGGGGAGCAGTTCTTC.

The chain joins TRBV7-9 to TRBJ1-6; possibly TRBD1 for D (5 bases). Germline V gene lookup returns CDR1 SEHNR and CDR2 FQNEAQ (reference sequence). The CDR3 length is 17 residues. The germline V and J ends were trimmed by 0 bases and 8 bases, with 17 bases remaining between them. This chain's CDR3 is CASSLARGTGHDSPLHF. CDR3 nucleotide sequence: TGTGCCAGCAGCTTAGCAAGAGGGACTGGTCATGATTCACCCCTCCACTTT.

The V call is TRBV24-1, the J call TRBJ2-4; possibly TRBD2 for D (6 bases). The CDR3 extends over 13 amino acids. The V gene's germline CDR1 is KGHDR and CDR2 SFDVKD. V gave up 4 bases and J gave up 15 bases, with 18 bases separating them. CDR3 in amino acids: CATSELFGGPTYF. CDR3 bases: TGTGCCACCAGTGAGCTCTTCGGGGGACCTACGTACTTC.

Comment on this clone: This CDR3 is also generated by other DNA sequences in the sample. The chain recombines TRBV5-1 with TRBJ1-5; D is undetermined. Trimming pared 0 bases from V and 0 bases from J, leaving 4 bases between. This CDR3 has 14 residues. Per the germline V gene, CDR1 is SGHRS and CDR2 is YFSETQ. The CDR3 nucleotides are TGCGCCAGCAGCTTGGACAGTAGCAATCAGCCCCAGCATTTT. Encoded protein: CASSLDSSNQPQHF.